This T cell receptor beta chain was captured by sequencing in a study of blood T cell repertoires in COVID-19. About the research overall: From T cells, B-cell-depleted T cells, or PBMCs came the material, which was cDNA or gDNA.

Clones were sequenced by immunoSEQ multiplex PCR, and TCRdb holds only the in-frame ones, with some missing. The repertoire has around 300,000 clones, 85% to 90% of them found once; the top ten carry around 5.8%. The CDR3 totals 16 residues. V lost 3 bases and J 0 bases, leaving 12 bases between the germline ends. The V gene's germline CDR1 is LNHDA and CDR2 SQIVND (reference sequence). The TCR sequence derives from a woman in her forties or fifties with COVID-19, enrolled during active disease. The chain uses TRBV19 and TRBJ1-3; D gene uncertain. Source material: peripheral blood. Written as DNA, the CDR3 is TGTGCCAGTAGTATTGTTACAGCTTACTCTGGAAACACCATATATTTT. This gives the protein CASSIVTAYSGNTIYF.